This note documents a single TCR beta chain sequence. Its antigen is not identified. These data are taken from a study of CXCR3-negative and CXCR3-positive naive CD8 T cells. The study sorted every CD8+ T cell subset in triplicate at under 350,000 cells each. Looked up from germline, CDR1 is SEHNR and CDR2 is FQNEAQ (reference sequence). CDR3 length: 17 amino acids. Overall study findings and caveats: Each naive subset displayed comparably high diversity, whereas memory CD8+ cells displayed much lower diversity. The study found more hydrophobic TRB CDR3s in CXCR3-positive naive cells than in CXCR3-negative naive cells.

The TRB cDNA libraries were prepared by 5' RACE with UMI labels. With the 5' RACE reads reprocessed, TCRdb shows one record per CDR3 protein and no DNA. Its clone listing holds 150,000 to 170,000 distinct CDR3 sequences. The V call is TRBV7-9, the J call TRBJ2-2; absent DNA, TCRdb's TRBD1 call cannot be checked. Sequenced input: naive CXCR3+ CD8+ T cells from blood. This sample's subset: CD45RO-CCR7+CD27+CD95- naive CD8+ T cells expressing CXCR3 (TNR3+). The clonotype originates from a human donor in good health. Some clones in this sample may be carry-over from other donors' samples. This CDR3 reads CASSLRDSSPNTGELFF.